Presented here are 7 T cell receptor beta chains from one specimen sequenced in a study of T-cell memory formation after mild COVID-19. TCRdb independently ran MiXCR on the 5' RACE reads; one entry per CDR3 protein. The repertoire holds about 100,000 distinct CDR3 sequences, with around 10% as singletons. Sequenced: PBMCs or a T cell subset sorted from them (not recorded which). Receptor source: a man aged 18 to 35 who had mild COVID-19 (a few samples of this study predate the infection). Cell type and time point are not known.

This clonotype has a count of ten or more. An end of the junction differs from the germline gene, which may be a read error. J is TRBJ2-7 and V is TRBV12-3 or TRBV12-4, with D tentatively TRBD2 (6 bases). This CDR3 has 11 amino acids. CDR3 sequence reads: CASSDRGVQSF. The CDR3 DNA follows: TGTGCCAGCAGTGACCGCGGGGTCCAGTCCTTC.

V usage is TRBV7-8 and J usage is TRBJ2-3; 8 positions agree with TRBD2. Germline V CDR1 and CDR2: SGHVS, FQNEAQ. The J segment lost 3 bases and the V segment lost 6 bases, leaving 17 bases of the junction unmatched. The CDR3 runs 18 residues. In DNA, the CDR3 is TGTGCCAGCAGGGCTAATTGGGACGGGGGGGCCGGGACAGATACGCAGTATTTT. Protein: CASRANWDGGAGTDTQYF.

There are a few counts of this clonotype. V is TRBV14 and J is TRBJ2-7; TRBD1 agrees at 9 bases. V gave up 0 bases and J gave up 3 bases; unmatched junction bases: 3. Looked up from germline, CDR1 is SGHDN and CDR2 is FVKESK. The CDR3 spans 15 residues. Written as DNA, the CDR3 is TGTGCCAGCAGCCAAGAACAGGGGGCCCTCTACGAGCAGTACTTC. Protein: CASSQEQGALYEQYF.

This rearrangement joins TRBV7-2 to TRBJ2-7; D call uncertain. The CDR3 is 12 amino acids. V was clipped by 6 bases and J by 5 bases, with 11 bases between them. CDR1 and CDR2 (germline): SGHTA, FQGNSA. The CDR3 nucleotides are TGTGCCAGCAGTGACGTGGACGACGAGCAGTACTTC. Protein product: CASSDVDDEQYF.

In its sample, this clonotype was seen a few times. This sequence joins TRBV7-2 and TRBJ2-3; 7 bases align to TRBD2. After removal of 6 bases from V and 4 bases from J, the junction contained 13 bases not matched to a gene. Germline assignment: CDR1 SGHTA and CDR2 FQGNSA. CDR3 length equals 16 residues. This chain's CDR3 is CASRPNPGGWSDTQYF. The CDR3 bases are TGTGCCAGCAGGCCAAACCCCGGGGGGTGGTCAGATACGCAGTATTTT. The full variable domain, with the rest looked up from reference TRBV7-2 and TRBJ2-3, is GAGVSQSPSNKVTEKGKDVELRCDPISGHTALYWYRQSLGQGLEFLIYFQGNSAPDKSGLPSDRFSAERTGGSVSTLTIQRTQQEDSAVYLCASRPNPGGWSDTQYFGPGTRLTVL.

The chain joins TRBV12-3 or TRBV12-4 to TRBJ2-4; D unresolved. This CDR3 has 13 residues. Trimming took off 7 bases at V and 10 bases at J, with 17 bases between the two ends. CDR3 nucleotide sequence: TGTGCCAGCACTCCATTACCAAAACTGATTCAGTACTTC. It encodes CASTPLPKLIQYF.

The chain combines TRBV9 with TRBJ1-6; D is perhaps TRBD1 (5 bases). This CDR3 has 14 residues. Germline assignment: CDR1 SGDLS and CDR2 YYNGEE. Deletions cut 0 bases from V and 13 bases from J, with 14 bases between. CDR3 amino acids: CASSVEGAVSPLHF. CDR3 nucleotides: TGTGCCAGCAGCGTAGAAGGGGCCGTATCGCCCCTCCACTTT.